This paragraph reports one T cell receptor (beta chain). Its specificity is not known. This CDR3 fails to terminate in the conserved phenylalanine or tryptophan, so it likely reflects a read error. Production of TCR beta cDNA used roughly 500 ng total RNA together with a constant-region primer. Construction of TCR beta libraries relied on three successive nested multiplex PCR rounds employing slightly modified ARM-PCR. Two initial PCR rounds of about 11 cycles each paired TRBV1-TRBV30 forward primers with a C-beta reverse primer. Each CDR3 protein gets one entry after TCRdb re-called the multiplex PCR reads with MiXCR. Of 50,000 to 70,000 distinct CDR3 sequences in the sample, roughly 70% were seen once. CDR3 length: 15 residues. CDR1 is MNHEY, CDR2 SVGEGT, per germline. Germline trimming cut 6 bases from V and 3 bases from J; bases unmatched to any gene: 7. This sample is drawn from a study of tumor-infiltrating lymphocytes in primary liver carcinoma.

Study-level points and caveats: No more than about 8-24% of top clones could be seen in all five tumor regions.

Co-extraction yielded RNA and DNA from around 20-30 mg of unsorted bulk tissue. Those patients suffered from chronic HBV infection and were treatment-naive. Each individual tumor supplied samples from five separate regions. The receptor was isolated from a man aged 40-50 years with primary liver carcinoma and hepatitis B virus infection. This chain uses TRBV6-2 or TRBV6-3 with TRBJ2-1; 8 bases agree with TRBD1. Sequencing input: liver tumor tissue from sampling region 2. As to subset: tumor region T2, inferior pole. CDR3 in DNA: TGTGCCAGCAGCTTACTCGACAGGGGCTACAATGAGCAGTTCCTC. As protein: CASSLLDRGYNEQFL.